This T cell receptor (beta chain) was identified in a study of T cell repertoires in cytomegalovirus infection. Each CDR3 protein is one row after TCRdb ran MiXCR on the reads. The data contain roughly 240,000 distinct CDR3 sequences, approximately 7% of them singletons. CDR3 size: 13 residues. From germline, CDR1 is SNHLY and CDR2 FYNNEI. The ends lost 5 bases at V and 5 bases at J; junction bases unmatched: 5. The origin of this receptor is a human donor in good health (CMV status not recorded). Some clones in this sample may be carry-over from other donors' samples. The V and J genes are TRBV2 and TRBJ2-5; 7 bases are shared with TRBD1. Material: PBMCs. CDR3 residues: CASSQLTGETQYF. The CDR3 DNA reads TGTGCCAGCAGTCAATTGACAGGGGAGACCCAGTACTTC.